What follows are 32 T cell receptor beta chains derived from one specimen sequenced in a study of shared clonotypes between healthy human individuals. Data came from immunoSEQ multiplex PCR; TCRdb stores just in-frame clones and leaves some out. The sample has approximately 330,000 clones; around 79% are singletons. Sequences were obtained from memory CD4+ T cells sorted from blood. Noted subset: CD45RA-negative fraction. Every receptor here comes from a man aged 30-40 years in good health.

With regard to this clone: This specimen includes other DNA sequences encoding the same CDR3. The chain employs TRBV7-2 and TRBJ2-5; D not certain. Germline values: CDR1 SGHTA, CDR2 FQGNSA. The CDR3 loop spans 14 amino acids. Trimming took 1 base from V and 1 from J, leaving 7 bases between them. Here the CDR3 reads CASSLGGGQETQYF. The CDR3 coding sequence is TGTGCCAGCAGCTTAGGTGGTGGCCAAGAGACCCAGTACTTC.

V gene TRBV5-1 combines with J gene TRBJ2-1; 8 nucleotides agree with TRBD2. Germline loops: CDR1 SGHRS, CDR2 YFSETQ. CDR3 length: 15 amino acids. V lost 0 bases and J lost 6; bases outside the gene matches: 5. Here the CDR3 reads CASSLASGFFNEQFF. CDR3 DNA sequence: TGCGCCAGCAGCTTGGCTAGCGGGTTCTTCAATGAGCAGTTCTTC.

This clone was seen a single time. At one of its ends the junction is not consistent with the germline gene, which may arise from a read error. This chain uses TRBV7-7 with TRBJ2-7; perhaps TRBD1 as D (6 bases). This CDR3 is built from 14 residues. Germline-derived CDR1 and CDR2 are SSHAT and FNYEAQ (reference sequence). The CDR3, as DNA: TGTGCTAGCAGACCAAACAGGGAATTCTACGAGCAGTACTTC. It yields the protein CASRPNREFYEQYF.

This clone has a count of ten or more. V is TRBV5-1 and J is TRBJ2-3, with 8 bases lining up with TRBD2. The CDR3 covers 16 residues. The V gene's germline CDR1 is SGHRS and CDR2 YFSETQ. Trimming took 7 bases from V and 4 from J; bases not matched to a gene: 14. The CDR3 bases are TGCGCCAGCCGTCGGGGGGGAAGCCTTCGCGCAGATACGCAGTATTTT. It is translated as CASRRGGSLRADTQYF.

The chain joins TRBV7-2 to TRBJ1-2, with a tentative D call TRBD1 (5 bases). CDR3 length: 13 amino acids. The germline gives CDR1 SGHTA, CDR2 FQGNSA. V dropped 0 bases and J dropped 6 bases, with 8 bases sitting between them. CDR3 sequence: CASSLASGDGYTF. Here the CDR3 DNA reads TGTGCCAGCAGCTTAGCCTCGGGGGATGGCTACACCTTC.

The J gene is TRBJ2-3, the V gene TRBV9, with 8 bases matching TRBD2. This CDR3 is built from 16 residues. V was pared by 3 bases and J by 2 bases, with 8 bases of the junction left unmatched. CDR1 is SGDLS, CDR2 YYNGEE, per germline. The CDR3 region has the DNA TGTGCCAGCAGCGCGACTAGCGAGATTTCCACAGATACGCAGTATTTT. Translated, it gives CASSATSEISTDTQYF.

V and J are TRBV11-2 and TRBJ1-1; 9 positions agree with TRBD1. J gave up 1 base and V 3 bases, and 6 bases lay outside the gene matches. This CDR3 has 16 residues. Germline assignment: CDR1 SGHAT and CDR2 FQNNGV. DNA of the CDR3: TGTGCCAGCAGCTTTCACCCGGGACAGGGGAACACTGAAGCTTTCTTT. It translates to CASSFHPGQGNTEAFF.

This clone was counted only a few times. The chain joins TRBV28 to TRBJ2-3, with D uncertain. The germline V and J ends were trimmed by 7 bases and 2 bases, with 10 bases remaining between them. Germline CDR1 and CDR2: MDHEN and SYDVKM. This CDR3 contains 13 residues. CDR3 loop: CASTLPDTDTQYF. The CDR3, as DNA: TGTGCCAGCACCCTCCCCGACACAGATACGCAGTATTTT.

This chain connects TRBV7-2 to TRBJ2-3, with 9 bases that match TRBD2. The CDR3 consists of 17 residues. In germline, CDR1 is SGHTA, CDR2 FQGNSA. V shed 5 bases and J 4 bases; nucleotides not matched to a gene: 13. The CDR3 spells CASSRHLVAGAADTQYF. DNA of the CDR3: TGTGCCAGCAGCCGCCACCTTGTAGCGGGAGCGGCAGATACGCAGTATTTT.

The CDR3 sequence: CASSVGNRGYNEQFF. CDR3 DNA: TGTGCCAGCAGCGTAGGTAACAGGGGCTACAATGAGCAGTTCTTC. The J gene is TRBJ2-1, the V gene TRBV9, with 7 bases fitting TRBD1. V was pared by 0 bases and J by 3 bases, with 3 bases of the junction left unmatched. Per the germline V gene, CDR1 is SGDLS and CDR2 is YYNGEE. The CDR3 extends over 15 amino acids.

The V and J genes are TRBV9 and TRBJ2-6, with 9 bases fitting TRBD1. The V gene's germline CDR1 is SGDLS and CDR2 YYNGEE. CDR3 length: 19 residues. V lost 3 bases to trimming and J lost 0 bases; unmatched junction nucleotides: 10. In DNA, the CDR3 is TGTGCCAGCAGCGATCCCGGGACAGGGACCCCCTCTGGGGCCAACGTCCTGACTTTC. Its translation is CASSDPGTGTPSGANVLTF.

CDR3 amino acids: CASSVGAMRVSTDTQYF. The CDR3 DNA sequence: TGTGCCAGCAGCGTAGGGGCTATGCGCGTTAGCACAGATACGCAGTATTTT. This chain joins TRBV9 and TRBJ2-3; D gene ambiguous. Germline values: CDR1 SGDLS, CDR2 YYNGEE. V lost 0 bases, J lost 0 bases, and 14 bases lay in between. The CDR3 length is 17 residues.

This clone showed up just a few times. This chain connects TRBV7-8 to TRBJ2-5; no definite D call. The CDR3 loop spans 13 amino acids. The germline CDR1 and CDR2 sequences are SGHVS and FQNEAQ. V gave up 4 bases and J gave up 7 bases, with 13 bases separating them. The CDR3 loop reads CASSSLEVGTQYF. CDR3 nucleotides: TGTGCCAGCAGCTCGTTAGAGGTCGGGACCCAGTACTTC.

As concerns this clone: Other DNA sequences in the sample encode the same CDR3. The CDR3 DNA sequence: TGTGCCAGCAGCTTAGTTTTAACCTATGGCTACACCTTC. Translated, it gives CASSLVLTYGYTF. The V and J genes are TRBV11-2 and TRBJ1-2; no firm D call. The CDR3 is 13 amino acids. CDR1 is SGHAT, CDR2 FQNNGV, per germline. Trimming removed 1 base at V and 4 bases at J, with 7 bases between.

The V and J genes are TRBV5-1 and TRBJ2-3; no definite D call. From germline, CDR1 is SGHRS and CDR2 YFSETQ. The CDR3 has 14 residues. V was clipped by 2 bases and J by 3 bases, with 10 bases between them. The CDR3 sequence: CASSFTDVTDTQYF. The CDR3 nucleotides are TGCGCCAGCAGCTTTACGGACGTAACAGATACGCAGTATTTT.

The V and J genes are TRBV7-9 and TRBJ1-5; D is unresolved. Trimming took 1 base from V and 5 from J, leaving 12 bases between them. Germline V gives CDR1 SEHNR, CDR2 FQNEAQ (reference sequence). This CDR3 is 15 amino acids long. The CDR3 DNA sequence: TGTGCCAGCAGCTTAGAGGGTGGTGGGCATCAGCCCCAGCATTTT. This codes for CASSLEGGGHQPQHF.

This chain joins TRBV5-5 and TRBJ2-7; D uncertain. This CDR3 region has 15 residues. CDR1 is SGHKS and CDR2 is YYEKEE in the germline V gene (reference sequence). The germline V and J ends were trimmed by 3 bases and 4 bases, with 17 bases remaining between them. This chain's CDR3 is CASSSSPHLLYEQYF. DNA for the CDR3: TGTGCCAGCAGCTCGTCCCCCCACCTCTTATACGAGCAGTACTTC.

The rearrangement links TRBV6-1 to TRBJ2-7, with D possibly being TRBD1 or TRBD2 (5 bases each). Germline assignment: CDR1 MNHNS and CDR2 SASEGT. V gave up 5 bases and J gave up 12 bases, with 14 bases separating them. CDR3 length equals 11 residues. CDR3 residues: CASSIGTGTYF. Here the CDR3 DNA reads TGTGCCAGCAGTATCGGGACCGGGACGTACTTC.

The V call is TRBV4-1, the J call TRBJ1-2; D not resolved. This CDR3 is 13 amino acids long. Germline values: CDR1 MGHRA, CDR2 YSYEKL. V was cut by 1 base and J by 8 bases, with 11 bases left in between. The CDR3 loop reads CASSQVAVEGYTF. CDR3 coding DNA: TGCGCCAGCAGCCAAGTCGCCGTTGAGGGCTACACCTTC.

This clone was found once. The chain employs TRBV5-1 and TRBJ2-1; D may be TRBD2 (5 bases). The V and J ends lost 0 bases and 3 bases respectively, with 10 bases between them. The CDR3 spans 15 residues. The V gene's germline CDR1 is SGHRS and CDR2 YFSETQ. CDR3 in DNA: TGCGCCAGCAGCTTGGCGTCGAGCGGCTACAATGAGCAGTTCTTC. This gives the protein CASSLASSGYNEQFF.

The chain joins TRBV5-5 to TRBJ1-5; possible D gene TRBD1, 5 bases. Trimming stripped 4 bases from V and 5 bases from J, with 13 bases between. Germline V gene sequence: CDR1 SGHKS, CDR2 YYEKEE (reference sequence). The CDR3 loop spans 14 amino acids. The CDR3 region has the DNA TGTGCCAGCAGCCCCGGTGGGGCAGATCAGCCCCAGCATTTT. The encoded protein is CASSPGGADQPQHF.

The J gene is TRBJ2-7, the V gene TRBV10-3; D not certain. Germline V gene lookup returns CDR1 ENHRY and CDR2 SYGVKD. The CDR3 spans 15 residues. The V and J ends lost 0 bases and 0 bases respectively, with 9 bases between them. The CDR3 sequence is CAISESTRSSYEQYF. The CDR3 nucleotides are TGTGCCATCAGTGAGTCTACCCGGAGCTCCTACGAGCAGTACTTC.

The chain uses TRBV18 and TRBJ2-1, with 9 bases matching TRBD2. CDR1 and CDR2 from the germline V gene are KGHSH and LQKENI. CDR3 length equals 14 residues. V was clipped by 3 bases and J by 10 bases; unmatched bases: 7. The chain's CDR3 is CASSPSSGKDEQFF. The CDR3 DNA is TGTGCCAGCTCACCTTCTAGCGGGAAAGACGAGCAGTTCTTC.

This chain joins TRBV7-2 and TRBJ2-7; D may correspond to TRBD1 or TRBD2 (5 bases each). This CDR3 has 16 amino acids. V lost 0 bases, J lost 5 bases, and 17 bases lay in between. CDR1 and CDR2 (germline): SGHTA, FQGNSA. Here the CDR3 reads CASSLAGTRRFHEQYF. DNA for the CDR3: TGTGCCAGCAGCTTAGCAGGGACGAGGCGGTTCCACGAGCAGTACTTC.

The chain has TRBV25-1 and TRBJ2-5; D gene unclear. Germline loops: CDR1 MGHDK, CDR2 SYGVNS. The V and J ends lost 1 base and 4 bases respectively, with 10 bases between them. This CDR3 contains 14 residues. The CDR3 coding sequence is TGTGCCAGCAGTGAATCCTGGGCGAGAGAGACCCAGTACTTC. This gives the protein CASSESWARETQYF.

About this clone: The same CDR3 also results from other DNA sequences found in this sample. The gene calls are TRBV7-2 and TRBJ2-2, with 7 bases matching TRBD1. CDR1 is SGHTA, CDR2 FQGNSA, per germline. Losses at the gene ends were 5 bases for V and 8 bases for J; bases not matched to a gene: 11. This CDR3 is 15 amino acids long. CDR3 residues: CASSVRQGGPGELFF. CDR3 in DNA: TGTGCCAGCAGCGTAAGACAGGGCGGTCCTGGGGAGCTGTTTTTT.

This clone was detected once. CDR3 sequence reads: CASSLGRNEQFF. The CDR3, as DNA: TGTGCCAGCAGCTTAGGACGCAATGAGCAGTTCTTC. The chain has TRBV11-2 and TRBJ2-1; D is unclear. This CDR3 has 12 residues. Between the trimmed V and J ends, which lost 1 base and 6 bases, there was a span of 4 bases. Germline V gene lookup returns CDR1 SGHAT and CDR2 FQNNGV.

J is TRBJ1-5 and V is TRBV2; 11 bases line up with TRBD1. This CDR3 spans 14 amino acids. The ends lost 8 bases at V and 6 bases at J; junction bases unmatched: 6. Germline V CDR1 and CDR2: SNHLY, FYNNEI. The DNA of the CDR3 is TGTGCCAGCGCCGGGACAGGGGGGGGTCAGCCCCAGCATTTT. Translated, it gives CASAGTGGGQPQHF. Based on the CDR3 plus reference TRBV2 and TRBJ1-5, the full variable domain is EPEVTQTPSHQVTQMGQEVILRCVPISNHLYFYWYRQILGQKVEFLVSFYNNEISEKSEIFDDQFSVERPDGSNFTLKIRSTKLEDSAMYFCASAGTGGGQPQHFGDGTRLSIL.

In its sample, this clone was seen once. The CDR3 bases are TGTGCCAGCAGTCCGGGGGCAGCCTACGAGCAGTACTTC. It specifies CASSPGAAYEQYF. J is TRBJ2-7 and V is TRBV28; D tentatively fits TRBD1 or TRBD2 (6 bases each). The CDR3 extends over 13 amino acids. Trimming removed 5 bases from V and 2 bases from J, with 10 bases in between. Germline V gene data show CDR1 as MDHEN and CDR2 as SYDVKM.

The V call is TRBV30, the J call TRBJ1-1, with a possible D match to TRBD1 (5 bases). V was trimmed by 5 bases and J by 4 bases, leaving 14 bases between them. The CDR3 totals 13 residues. Germline CDR1 and CDR2: GTSNPN and SVGIG (reference sequence). The DNA for the CDR3 is TGTGCCTGGTCTCCGTGGAGGGGCACTGAAGCTTTCTTT. Translating gives CAWSPWRGTEAFF.

The chain is built from TRBV11-2 and TRBJ2-1, with 9 bases aligning to TRBD2. The V gene's germline CDR1 is SGHAT and CDR2 FQNNGV. The CDR3 totals 16 residues. J was trimmed by 0 bases and V by 6 bases; bases with no gene match: 6. As DNA, the CDR3 is TGTGCCAGCAGTCCACTTAGCGGGAGCTCCTACAATGAGCAGTTCTTC. Residues: CASSPLSGSSYNEQFF.

This chain links TRBV20-1 with TRBJ2-7, with D perhaps TRBD1 (6 bases). The CDR3 covers 11 residues. In germline, CDR1 is DFQATT, CDR2 SNEGSKA (reference sequence). V lost 6 bases, J lost 3 bases, and 9 bases lay in between. In DNA, the CDR3 is TGCAGTGCGGAGGACAGCTACGAGCAGTACTTC. Its protein product is CSAEDSYEQYF.